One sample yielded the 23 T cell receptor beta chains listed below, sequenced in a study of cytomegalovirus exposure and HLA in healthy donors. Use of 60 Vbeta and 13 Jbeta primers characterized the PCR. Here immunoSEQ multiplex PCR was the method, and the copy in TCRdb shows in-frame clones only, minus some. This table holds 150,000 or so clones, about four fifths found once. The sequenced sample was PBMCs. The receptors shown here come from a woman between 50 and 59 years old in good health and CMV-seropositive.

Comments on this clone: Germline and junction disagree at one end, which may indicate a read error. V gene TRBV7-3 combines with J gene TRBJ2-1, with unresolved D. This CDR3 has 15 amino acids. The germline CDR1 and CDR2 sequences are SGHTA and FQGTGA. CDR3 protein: CASTLGPSSYNEQFF. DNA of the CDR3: TGTGCCAGCACCTTAGGGCCGAGCTCCTACAATGAGCAGTTCTTC.

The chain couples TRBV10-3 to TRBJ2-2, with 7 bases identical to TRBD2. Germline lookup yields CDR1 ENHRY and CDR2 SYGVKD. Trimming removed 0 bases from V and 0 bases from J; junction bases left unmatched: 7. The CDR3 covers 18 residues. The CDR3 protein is CAISESGGLFSNTGELFF. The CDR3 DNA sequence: TGTGCCATCAGTGAGTCGGGGGGACTATTTTCGAACACCGGGGAGCTGTTTTTT.

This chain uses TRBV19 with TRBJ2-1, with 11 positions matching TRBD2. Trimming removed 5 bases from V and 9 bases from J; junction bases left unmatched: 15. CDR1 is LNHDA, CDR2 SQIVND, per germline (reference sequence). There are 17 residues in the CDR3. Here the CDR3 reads CASSPRFSGRDISEQFF. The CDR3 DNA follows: TGTGCCAGTAGTCCCCGTTTTAGCGGGAGGGACATAAGTGAGCAGTTCTTC.

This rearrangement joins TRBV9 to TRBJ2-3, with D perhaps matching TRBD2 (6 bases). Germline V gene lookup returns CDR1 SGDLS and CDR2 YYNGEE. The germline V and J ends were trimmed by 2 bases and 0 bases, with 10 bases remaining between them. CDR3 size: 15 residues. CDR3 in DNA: TGTGCCAGCAGCGTTGGGGGGTCTAGCACAGATACGCAGTATTTT. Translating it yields CASSVGGSSTDTQYF. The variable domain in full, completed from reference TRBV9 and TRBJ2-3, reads DSGVTQTPKHLITATGQRVTLRCSPRSGDLSVYWYQQSLDQGLQFLIQYYNGEERAKGNILERFSAQQFPDLHSELNLSSLELGDSALYFCASSVGGSSTDTQYFGPGTRLTVL.

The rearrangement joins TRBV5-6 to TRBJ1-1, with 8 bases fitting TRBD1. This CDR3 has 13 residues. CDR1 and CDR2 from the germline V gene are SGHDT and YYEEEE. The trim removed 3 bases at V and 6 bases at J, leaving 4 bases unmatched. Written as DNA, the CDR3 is TGTGCCAGCAGCTCCCAACAGGGGGCTGAAGCTTTCTTT. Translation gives CASSSQQGAEAFF.

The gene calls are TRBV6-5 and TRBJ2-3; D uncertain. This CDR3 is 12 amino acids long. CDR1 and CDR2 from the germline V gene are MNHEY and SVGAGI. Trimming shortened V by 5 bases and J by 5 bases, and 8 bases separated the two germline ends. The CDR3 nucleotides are TGTGCCAGCAGTCATGAGAAAGATACGCAGTATTTT. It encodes CASSHEKDTQYF.

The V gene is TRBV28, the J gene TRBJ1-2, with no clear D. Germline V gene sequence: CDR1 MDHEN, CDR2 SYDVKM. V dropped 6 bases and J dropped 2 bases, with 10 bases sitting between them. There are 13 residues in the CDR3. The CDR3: CASRWPRNYGYTF. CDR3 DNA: TGTGCCAGCAGGTGGCCTCGAAACTATGGCTACACCTTC.

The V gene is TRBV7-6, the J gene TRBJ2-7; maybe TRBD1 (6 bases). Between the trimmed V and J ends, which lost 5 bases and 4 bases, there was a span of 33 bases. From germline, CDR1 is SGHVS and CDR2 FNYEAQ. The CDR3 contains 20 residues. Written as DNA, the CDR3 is TGTGCCAGCAGCCGTGGCTTGGGCCAGGGGTGGCCCAGAGCCCCATACGAGCAGTACTTC. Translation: CASSRGLGQGWPRAPYEQYF.

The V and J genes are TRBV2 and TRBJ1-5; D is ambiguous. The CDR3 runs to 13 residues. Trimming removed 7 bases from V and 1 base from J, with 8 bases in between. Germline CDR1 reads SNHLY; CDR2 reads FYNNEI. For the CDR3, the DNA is TGTGCCAGCAATAAGGAGAGCAATCAGCCCCAGCATTTT. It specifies CASNKESNQPQHF. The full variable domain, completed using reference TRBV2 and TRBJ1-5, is EPEVTQTPSHQVTQMGQEVILRCVPISNHLYFYWYRQILGQKVEFLVSFYNNEISEKSEIFDDQFSVERPDGSNFTLKIRSTKLEDSAMYFCASNKESNQPQHFGDGTRLSIL.

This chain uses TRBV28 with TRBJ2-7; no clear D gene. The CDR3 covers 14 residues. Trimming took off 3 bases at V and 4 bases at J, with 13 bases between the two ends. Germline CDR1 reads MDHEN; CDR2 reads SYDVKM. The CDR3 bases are TGTGCCAGCAGTTTCGTCGACACCGCATACGAGCAGTACTTC. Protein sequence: CASSFVDTAYEQYF. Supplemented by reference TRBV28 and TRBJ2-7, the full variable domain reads DVKVTQSSRYLVKRTGEKVFLECVQDMDHENMFWYRQDPGLGLRLIYFSYDVKMKEKGDIPEGYSVSREKKERFSLILESASTNQTSMYLCASSFVDTAYEQYFGPGTRLTVT.

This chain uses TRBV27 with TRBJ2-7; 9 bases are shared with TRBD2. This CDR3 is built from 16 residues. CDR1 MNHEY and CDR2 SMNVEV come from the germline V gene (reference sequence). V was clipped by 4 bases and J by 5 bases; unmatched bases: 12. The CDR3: CASSYALAGEGHEQYF. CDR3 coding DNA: TGTGCCAGCAGTTATGCGTTAGCGGGAGAGGGTCACGAGCAGTACTTC.

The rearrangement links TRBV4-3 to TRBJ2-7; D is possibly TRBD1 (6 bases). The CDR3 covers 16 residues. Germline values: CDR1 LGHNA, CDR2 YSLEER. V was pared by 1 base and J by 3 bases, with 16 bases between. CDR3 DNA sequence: TGCGCCAGCAGCCAAGCTTGGGAACAGGGAGTCTACGAGCAGTACTTC. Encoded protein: CASSQAWEQGVYEQYF.

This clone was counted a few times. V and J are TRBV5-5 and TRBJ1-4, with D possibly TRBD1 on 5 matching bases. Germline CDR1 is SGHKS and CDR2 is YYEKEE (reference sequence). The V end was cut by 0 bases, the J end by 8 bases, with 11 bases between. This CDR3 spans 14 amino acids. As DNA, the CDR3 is TGTGCCAGCAGCTTGGTTGGGGCGGGAGAAAAACTGTTTTTT. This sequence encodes CASSLVGAGEKLFF.

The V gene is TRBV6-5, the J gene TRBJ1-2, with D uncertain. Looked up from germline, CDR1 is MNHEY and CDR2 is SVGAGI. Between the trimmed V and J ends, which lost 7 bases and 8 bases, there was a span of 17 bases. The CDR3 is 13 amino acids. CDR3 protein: CASKVEGSRGYTF. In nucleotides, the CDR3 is TGTGCCAGCAAGGTCGAGGGTTCTAGGGGCTACACCTTC.

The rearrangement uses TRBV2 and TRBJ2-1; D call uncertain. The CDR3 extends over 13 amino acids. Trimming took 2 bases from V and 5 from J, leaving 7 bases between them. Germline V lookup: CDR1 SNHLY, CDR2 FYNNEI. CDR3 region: CASSEFEDNEQFF. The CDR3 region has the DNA TGTGCCAGCAGTGAATTCGAGGACAATGAGCAGTTCTTC.

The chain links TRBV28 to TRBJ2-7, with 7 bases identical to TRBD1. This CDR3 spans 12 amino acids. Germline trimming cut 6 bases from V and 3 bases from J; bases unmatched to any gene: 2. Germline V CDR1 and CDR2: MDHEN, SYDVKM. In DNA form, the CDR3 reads TGTGCCAGCAGACGACAGGGCTACGAGCAGTACTTC. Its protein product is CASRRQGYEQYF.

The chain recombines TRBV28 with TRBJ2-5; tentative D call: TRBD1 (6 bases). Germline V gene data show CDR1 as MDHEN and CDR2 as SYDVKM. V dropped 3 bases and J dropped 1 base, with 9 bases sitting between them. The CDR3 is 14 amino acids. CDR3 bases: TGTGCCAGCAGTTTTTCAGGGGCCCAAGAGACCCAGTACTTC. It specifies CASSFSGAQETQYF.

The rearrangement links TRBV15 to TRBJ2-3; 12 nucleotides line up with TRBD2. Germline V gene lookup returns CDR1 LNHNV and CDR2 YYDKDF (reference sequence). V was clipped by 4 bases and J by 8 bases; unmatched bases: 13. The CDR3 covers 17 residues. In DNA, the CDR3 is TGTGCCACCAGCAAATCAGCGCGACTAGCGGGGGCGTTTACGCAGTATTTT. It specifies CATSKSARLAGAFTQYF.

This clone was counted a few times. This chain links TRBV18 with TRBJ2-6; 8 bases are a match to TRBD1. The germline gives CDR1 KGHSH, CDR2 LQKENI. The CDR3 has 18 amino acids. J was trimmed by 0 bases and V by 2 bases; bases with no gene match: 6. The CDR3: CASSPNGQGDSGANVLTF. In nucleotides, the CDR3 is TGTGCCAGCTCACCAAACGGACAGGGCGACTCTGGGGCCAACGTCCTGACTTTC.

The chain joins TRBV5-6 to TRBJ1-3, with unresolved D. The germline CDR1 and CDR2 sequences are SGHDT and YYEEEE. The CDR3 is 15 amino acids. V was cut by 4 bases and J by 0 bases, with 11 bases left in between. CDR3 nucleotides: TGTGCCAGCAGCCATCGGTGGTTCTCTGGAAACACCATATATTTT. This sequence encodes CASSHRWFSGNTIYF.

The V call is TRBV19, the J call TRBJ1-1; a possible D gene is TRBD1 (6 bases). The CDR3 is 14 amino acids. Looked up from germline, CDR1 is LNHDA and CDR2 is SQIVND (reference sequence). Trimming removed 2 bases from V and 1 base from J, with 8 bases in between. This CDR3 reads CASSIQGSNTEAFF. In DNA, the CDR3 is TGTGCCAGTAGTATACAGGGGTCGAACACTGAAGCTTTCTTT.

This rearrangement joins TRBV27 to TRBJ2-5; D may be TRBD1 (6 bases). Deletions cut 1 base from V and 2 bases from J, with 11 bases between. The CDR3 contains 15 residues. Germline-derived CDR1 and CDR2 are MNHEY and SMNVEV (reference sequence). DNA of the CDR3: TGTGCCAGCAGTTTATGGCAGGGGTCACAAGAGACCCAGTACTTC. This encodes CASSLWQGSQETQYF.

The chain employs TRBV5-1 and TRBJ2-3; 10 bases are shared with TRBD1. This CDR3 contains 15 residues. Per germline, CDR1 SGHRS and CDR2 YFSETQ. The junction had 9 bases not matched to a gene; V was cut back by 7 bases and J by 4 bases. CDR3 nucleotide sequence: TGCGCCAGCTCGACCGGGACAGGGGTCGCAGATACGCAGTATTTT. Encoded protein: CASSTGTGVADTQYF.